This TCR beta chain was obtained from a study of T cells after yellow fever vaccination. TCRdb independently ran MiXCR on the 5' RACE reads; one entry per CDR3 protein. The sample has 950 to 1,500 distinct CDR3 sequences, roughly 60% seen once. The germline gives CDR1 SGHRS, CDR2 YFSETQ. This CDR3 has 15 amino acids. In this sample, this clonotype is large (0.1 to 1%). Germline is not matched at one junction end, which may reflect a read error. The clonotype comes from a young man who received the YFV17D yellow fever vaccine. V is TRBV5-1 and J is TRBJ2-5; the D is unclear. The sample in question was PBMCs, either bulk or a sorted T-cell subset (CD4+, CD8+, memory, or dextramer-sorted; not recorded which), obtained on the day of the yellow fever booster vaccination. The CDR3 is CASRLGNGGQETQYF. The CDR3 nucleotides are TGCGCCAGCAGATTGGGGAACGGCGGACAAGAGACCCAGTACTTC.